This TCR beta chain was identified during a study of blood T cell repertoires in COVID-19. Looking at the study overall: The United States, Italy and Spain provided the acute and convalescent COVID-19 samples. From T cells, B-cell-depleted T cells, or PBMCs came the material, which was cDNA or gDNA.

In the authors' workflow: Reference gene primer amplification gave nucleated cell count estimates. Profiling relied on immunoSEQ multiplex PCR, and the TCRdb table lists in-frame clones only, not all of them. V and J calls and clone size follow that table, whereas D and trimming were derived from the DNA. The data show a few hundred thousand clones, more than 70% seen once. Only a few counts were recorded for this clone. In germline, CDR1 is LGHDT, CDR2 YNNKEL (reference sequence). Trimming took 5 bases from V and 2 from J; bases not matched to a gene: 8. The CDR3 is 15 residues long. The sequenced material came from peripheral blood. The receptor was derived from a woman between 45 and 65 years old who had recovered from COVID-19. The V call is TRBV3-1 (or the pseudogene TRBV3-2), the J call TRBJ2-5; 7 nucleotides agree with TRBD1. The CDR3 region is CASSVGTVRQETQYF. The CDR3 coding sequence is TGTGCCAGCAGCGTGGGGACAGTGCGGCAAGAGACCCAGTACTTC.